The 19 T cell receptor beta chains reported below all come from one sample, sequenced in a study of vaccination and CD4 T cells after COVID-19. No antigens are known for them. Cultured CD4+ T cell DNA was sequenced using the Oncomine TCR Beta short-read assay. TCRdb processed the PCR reads anew with MiXCR; each CDR3 protein has one entry. The repertoire holds several thousand distinct CDR3 sequences, with around a third as singletons. The treatment here: 10-day PBMC culture with coronavirus spike peptide pools or control peptides (ViraFEST assay). The sequencing sample was made of cultured CD4+ T cells from blood. Every receptor here comes from a human donor with COVID-19.

The table lists this clonotype with a few counts. The chain recombines TRBV15 with TRBJ2-1, with D possibly TRBD1 on 6 matching bases. Germline V lookup: CDR1 LNHNV, CDR2 YYDKDF (reference sequence). V was trimmed by 2 bases and J by 6 bases, leaving 17 bases between them. This CDR3 spans 16 amino acids. CDR3 residues: CATSRTTGKRSNEQFF. For the CDR3, the DNA is TGTGCCACCAGCAGAACTACAGGGAAACGATCCAATGAGCAGTTCTTC.

The rearrangement uses TRBV12-3 or TRBV12-4 and TRBJ2-7; perhaps TRBD2 as D (6 bases). The CDR3 is 14 residues long. Trimming shortened V by 5 bases and J by 2 bases, and 13 bases separated the two germline ends. CDR3 DNA sequence: TGTGCCAGCAGTCCAGCGGGTACGGCCTACGAGCAGTACTTC. Amino acid sequence: CASSPAGTAYEQYF.

The chain combines TRBV5-8 with TRBJ1-1; D perhaps matches TRBD1 (5 bases). This CDR3 is 16 amino acids long. Trimming pared 0 bases from V and 4 bases from J, leaving 16 bases between. Germline values: CDR1 SGHTS, CDR2 YDEGEE. The CDR3 is CASSLGKGRRSTEAFF. The CDR3 bases are TGTGCCAGCAGCTTGGGTAAGGGGCGTCGGTCCACTGAAGCTTTCTTT. Full variable domain (missing parts from reference TRBV5-8 and TRBJ1-1): EAGVTQSPTHLIKTRGQQATLRCSPISGHTSVYWYQQALGLGLQFLLWYDEGEERNRGNFPPRFSGRQFPNYSSELNVNALELEDSALYLCASSLGKGRRSTEAFFGQGTRLTVV.

The sample holds a few counts of this clonotype. In nucleotides, the CDR3 is TGTGCCAGCAGTGAGGTCCCCCTCCCCTCCTACGAGCAGTACTTC. This sequence encodes CASSEVPLPSYEQYF. This rearrangement joins TRBV6-1 to TRBJ2-7; D remains unclear. Trimming took off 3 bases at V and 0 bases at J, with 12 bases between the two ends. Germline V gene lookup returns CDR1 MNHNS and CDR2 SASEGT. The CDR3 spans 15 residues.

The V call is TRBV15, the J call TRBJ1-1; no clear D. The CDR3 has 13 residues. Trimming stripped 0 bases from V and 2 bases from J, with 4 bases between. The germline CDR1 and CDR2 sequences are LNHNV and YYDKDF (reference sequence). The CDR3 DNA is TGTGCCACCAGCAGAGAGCGTAACACTGAAGCTTTCTTT. Protein sequence: CATSRERNTEAFF.

The DNA of the CDR3 is TGCGCCAGCCGGGGACAGGCTTTGTATGGCTACACCTTC. As protein: CASRGQALYGYTF. The rearrangement uses TRBV10-2 and TRBJ1-2, with TRBD1 identical over 8 bases. CDR1 is WSHSY, CDR2 SAAADI, per germline. The CDR3 sequence is 13 residues long. V gave up 8 bases and J gave up 5 bases; unmatched junction bases: 7.

This clonotype was recorded a few times. The J gene is TRBJ1-5, the V gene TRBV6-1; TRBD1 might be the D (5 bases). Germline assignment: CDR1 MNHNS and CDR2 SASEGT. The CDR3 totals 14 residues. V was cut by 5 bases and J by 2 bases, with 10 bases left in between. This chain's CDR3 is CASSRDGGNQPQHF. CDR3 coding DNA: TGTGCCAGCAGTCGGGACGGCGGCAATCAGCCCCAGCATTTT.

The rearrangement joins TRBV7-2 to TRBJ2-7; 9 positions agree with TRBD1. V shed 5 bases and J 0 bases; nucleotides not matched to a gene: 2. From germline, CDR1 is SGHTA and CDR2 FQGNSA. The CDR3 has 14 amino acids. In nucleotides, the CDR3 is TGTGCCAGCAGCACGGACAGGGGCTCCTACGAGCAGTACTTC. Translated, it gives CASSTDRGSYEQYF.

The V gene is TRBV2, the J gene TRBJ1-5; maybe TRBD1 (5 bases). Germline V gives CDR1 SNHLY, CDR2 FYNNEI. Trimming left V 6 bases short and J 3 bases short, with 9 bases between. CDR3 length equals 13 residues. CDR3 nucleotide sequence: TGTGCCAGCAGAACAGGTTACAATCAGCCCCAGCATTTT. Protein: CASRTGYNQPQHF.

The chain couples TRBV12-1 to TRBJ2-1; no DNA check was done on the table's D call, TRBD1. TRBV12-1 is termed a pseudogene. The CDR3 is made up of 17 amino acids. CDR3 sequence: CASSFATGGSSYNEQFF. The CDR3 DNA reads TGTGCCAGCAGCTTTGCAACGGGGGGGTCGTCCTACAATGAGCAGTTCTTC.

A few counts support this clonotype. This sequence joins TRBV20-1 and TRBJ2-7; 7 nucleotides agree with TRBD1. Germline CDR1 reads DFQATT; CDR2 reads SNEGSKA (reference sequence). The trim removed 6 bases at V and 0 bases at J, leaving 5 bases unmatched. This CDR3 is built from 13 residues. CDR3 DNA sequence: TGCAGTGCCAGGACAGGCGACTCCTACGAGCAGTACTTC. It yields the protein CSARTGDSYEQYF.

This chain connects TRBV7-8 to TRBJ2-2; D gene unclear. Germline assignment: CDR1 SGHVS and CDR2 FQNEAQ. The V gene lost 0 bases and the J gene lost 5 bases, with 10 bases spanning the gap. The CDR3 contains 15 residues. CDR3 sequence: CASSLADPETGELFF. DNA for the CDR3: TGTGCCAGCAGCTTAGCGGATCCTGAGACCGGGGAGCTGTTTTTT.

The table lists this clonotype with a few counts. The chain has TRBV15 and TRBJ2-2; TRBD2 matches 12 bases. The V gene's germline CDR1 is LNHNV and CDR2 YYDKDF (reference sequence). V gave up 3 bases and J gave up 4 bases; unmatched junction bases: 0. CDR3 length: 15 amino acids. The CDR3 region has the DNA TGTGCCACCAGCAGGGGACTAGCGGGCACCGGGGAGCTGTTTTTT. Translating it yields CATSRGLAGTGELFF.

The V gene is TRBV11-2, the J gene TRBJ1-1, with D tentatively TRBD1 (6 bases). Germline V CDR1 and CDR2: SGHAT, FQNNGV. V was cut by 6 bases and J by 2 bases, with 13 bases left in between. There are 14 residues in the CDR3. The CDR3 reads CASRTGTSNTEAFF. The CDR3 coding sequence is TGTGCCAGCAGAACCGGGACATCTAACACTGAAGCTTTCTTT.

The chain carries TRBV5-5 and TRBJ2-5; 9 bases are a match to TRBD2. The J segment lost 1 base and the V segment lost 0 bases, leaving 7 bases of the junction unmatched. This CDR3 has 17 residues. From germline, CDR1 is SGHKS and CDR2 YYEKEE (reference sequence). CDR3 residues: CASSLVPASGAQETQYF. Here the CDR3 DNA reads TGTGCCAGCAGCTTGGTCCCCGCTAGCGGGGCCCAAGAGACCCAGTACTTC.

This clonotype was detected only a few times. CDR3 nucleotides: TGTGCCAGCAGTGCGGTCCCGGGAGCTGAAGCTTTCTTT. Residues: CASSAVPGAEAFF. The V call is TRBV6-4, the J call TRBJ1-1; no reliable D call. V was cut by 4 bases and J by 6 bases, with 12 bases left in between. CDR1 MRHNA and CDR2 SNTAGT come from the germline V gene. This CDR3 spans 13 amino acids.

The sample holds a few counts of this clonotype. The junction does not match germline at one end; this may be a read error. The chain employs TRBV19 and TRBJ1-5; D gene unclear. Germline-derived CDR1 and CDR2 are LNHDA and SQIVND (reference sequence). The CDR3 consists of 14 residues. The CDR3 region has the DNA TGTGCCAGTAGCATAGCAGGTCATGGGCAGCCCCAGCATTTT. Residues: CASSIAGHGQPQHF.

This clonotype was counted a few times. The chain is built from TRBV2 and TRBJ1-2; D unclear. Germline V gene sequence: CDR1 SNHLY, CDR2 FYNNEI. Between the trimmed V and J ends, which lost 4 bases and 8 bases, there was a span of 8 bases. The CDR3 sequence is 11 residues long. As DNA, the CDR3 is TGTGCCAGCAGTGTGTTGGAGGGCTACACCTTC. Translated, it gives CASSVLEGYTF. Full variable domain (rest looked up from reference TRBV2 and TRBJ1-2): EPEVTQTPSHQVTQMGQEVILRCVPISNHLYFYWYRQILGQKVEFLVSFYNNEISEKSEIFDDQFSVERPDGSNFTLKIRSTKLEDSAMYFCASSVLEGYTFGSGTRLTVV.

V gene TRBV11-2 combines with J gene TRBJ2-7; TRBD1 agrees at 9 bases. V dropped 6 bases and J dropped 0; count of bases not matched to a gene: 0. Germline CDR1 is SGHAT and CDR2 is FQNNGV. The CDR3 runs to 13 residues. CDR3 residues: CASRDRGSYEQYF. The CDR3 nucleotides read TGTGCCAGCAGGGACAGGGGCTCCTACGAGCAGTACTTC.